This T cell receptor beta chain was identified in a study of T cell responses to AZD1222 COVID-19 vaccine. Study-wide points: Mostly white British, mostly female donors; authors suggested clonal diversity may be underestimated. Among spike-specific TCRs, nearly half reportedly target unmutated variant regions. Recipients of AZD1222 seropositive at baseline numbered only 5 to 7. Scientists sampled the repertoires only once the peak T cell response had passed.

The repertoire was sequenced with immunoSEQ multiplex PCR; TCRdb's copy has only in-frame clones and lacks some. This sample has around 140,000 clones, with roughly 90% found just once. Trimming stripped 6 bases from V and 5 bases from J, with 20 bases between. CDR3 length equals 15 residues. Germline loops: CDR1 KGHSH, CDR2 LQKENI. A remark on this clone: Its target is unknown.

The chain carries TRBV18 and TRBJ2-7, with D tentatively TRBD1 (5 bases). This specimen was peripheral blood, taken 28 days after the second AZD1222 dose. This receptor was obtained from an adult who received the AZD1222 COVID-19 vaccine. In DNA, the CDR3 is TGTGCCAGCTCCCCCAGGGCTCTAGAAGAGAACGAGCAGTACTTC. It specifies CASSPRALEENEQYF. Full variable domain (remainder filled in from reference TRBV18 and TRBJ2-7): NAGVMQNPRHLVRRRGQEARLRCSPMKGHSHVYWYRQLPEEGLKFMVYLQKENIIDESGMPKERFSAEFPKEGPSILRIQQVVRGDSAAYFCASSPRALEENEQYFGPGTRLTVT.